This TCR beta chain was found in a study of CD8 T cells in Susac syndrome. Study details: Patients with Susac syndrome were therapy-naive, treated with corticosteroids, or treated with intravenous immunoglobulin alone when blood was collected.

Reverse transcription of roughly 0.45 to 1 ug RNA was carried out with random hexamers. A single record per CDR3 protein comes from TCRdb applying MiXCR to the immunoSEQ multiplex PCR reads. The sample carries about 110,000 distinct CDR3 sequences, roughly 94% recorded once. The germline CDR1 and CDR2 sequences are MNHNS and SASEGT. J was trimmed by 3 bases and V by 8 bases; bases with no gene match: 7. This CDR3 has 14 amino acids. TEMRA cells were FACS-enriched, unlike CD8+ and CD4+ T cells, which were negatively isolated. Sequenced: CD8+ T cells from PBMCs. This chain joins TRBV6-1 and TRBJ1-1; 9 bases are shared with TRBD1. The sequence came from a human donor with Susac syndrome. The CDR3 nucleotides read TGTGCCAGCCGGGACAGGGAATGGGACACTGAAGCTTTCTTT. Encoded protein: CASRDREWDTEAFF.